The 16 T cell receptor beta chains below were found in one sample sequenced in a study of vaccination effects on CD4 cells after COVID-19. Data came from immunoSEQ multiplex PCR; TCRdb stores just in-frame clones and leaves some out. The sample gives 70,000 or so clones, over 70% of which show up once; about 10% is in the top ten. Pools of viral peptides were used by the ViraFEST assay to expand antigen-specific CD4+ T cells ahead of sequencing. Subsequent to 10 days of culture, CD4+ T cells were isolated. Vaccine recipients had no previous SARS-CoV-2 infection; their nucleocapsid antibodies were negative. Antigens for these TCRs are unknown. Here the sequenced sample was CD4+ T cells from PBMCs cultured with SARS-CoV-2 spike peptides, taken before COVID-19 vaccination. The receptor set was obtained from a human donor who received a COVID-19 vaccine.

This chain links TRBV6-5 with TRBJ1-4; no clear D. The CDR3 runs to 12 residues. Per the germline V gene, CDR1 is MNHEY and CDR2 is SVGAGI. Trimming removed 7 bases from V and 2 bases from J, with 5 bases in between. CDR3 sequence (DNA): TGTGCCAGCACTGTCACTAATGAAAAACTGTTTTTT. It yields the protein CASTVTNEKLFF.

The gene calls are TRBV2 and TRBJ1-6; 7 bases map to TRBD1. Trimming removed 10 bases from V and 0 bases from J; junction bases left unmatched: 15. Germline values: CDR1 SNHLY, CDR2 FYNNEI. The CDR3 sequence is 18 residues long. The CDR3 nucleotides read TGTGCCACATTAAGCCAGGGGGTGAAGAGCTCCTATAATTCACCCCTCCACTTT. Translated: CATLSQGVKSSYNSPLHF. Full variable domain (missing parts from reference TRBV2 and TRBJ1-6): EPEVTQTPSHQVTQMGQEVILRCVPISNHLYFYWYRQILGQKVEFLVSFYNNEISEKSEIFDDQFSVERPDGSNFTLKIRSTKLEDSAMYFCATLSQGVKSSYNSPLHFGNGTRLTVT.

This rearrangement joins TRBV5-1 to TRBJ2-5; D not resolved. Germline V lookup: CDR1 SGHRS, CDR2 YFSETQ. The length of the CDR3 is 16 residues. V lost 0 bases to trimming and J lost 2 bases, with 14 bases between them. The CDR3, as DNA: TGCGCCAGCAGCTTGGCCGTCAACTTGGGGCAAGAGACCCAGTACTTC. It translates to CASSLAVNLGQETQYF.

V is TRBV28 and J is TRBJ2-2; D perhaps matches TRBD1 (5 bases). The CDR3 totals 13 residues. From germline, CDR1 is MDHEN and CDR2 SYDVKM. Trimming cost V 6 bases and J 1 base, with 6 bases left between them. As DNA, the CDR3 is TGTGCCAGCAGGACAGAGAACACCGGGGAGCTGTTTTTT. It translates to CASRTENTGELFF. The variable domain in full, with the rest retrieved from reference TRBV28 and TRBJ2-2, is DVKVTQSSRYLVKRTGEKVFLECVQDMDHENMFWYRQDPGLGLRLIYFSYDVKMKEKGDIPEGYSVSREKKERFSLILESASTNQTSMYLCASRTENTGELFFGEGSRLTVL.

The J gene is TRBJ2-5, the V gene TRBV2; 11 bases map to TRBD1. The CDR3 runs 16 residues. The germline CDR1 and CDR2 sequences are SNHLY and FYNNEI. V was clipped by 8 bases and J by 4 bases; unmatched bases: 12. CDR3 DNA: TGTGCCAGCGGGGGGTCAGGACAGGGGGCATTAGAGACCCAGTACTTC. This translates into CASGGSGQGALETQYF.

The chain links TRBV5-6 to TRBJ1-6; 9 bases are a match to TRBD1. This CDR3 has 17 amino acids. The ends lost 4 bases at V and 13 bases at J; junction bases unmatched: 18. The germline CDR1 and CDR2 sequences are SGHDT and YYEEEE. CDR3 in DNA: TGTGCCAGCAGCCCGCAACAGGGGGCGACTGCCGTACGGCCCCTCCACTTT. Encoded protein: CASSPQQGATAVRPLHF.

This chain connects TRBV27 to TRBJ1-1; D remains ambiguous. The CDR3 contains 14 residues. Germline V gene lookup returns CDR1 MNHEY and CDR2 SMNVEV (reference sequence). The ends were cut back, 5 bases at V and 1 base at J, with 11 bases in the middle. This CDR3 is CASSPLWTNTEAFF. The CDR3 DNA follows: TGTGCCAGCAGTCCCCTTTGGACGAACACTGAAGCTTTCTTT.

The chain has TRBV6-1 and TRBJ2-6, with D tentatively TRBD1 (6 bases). The CDR3 has 18 residues. The V end was cut by 0 bases, the J end by 1 base, with 13 bases between. Germline V gene sequence: CDR1 MNHNS, CDR2 SASEGT. CDR3 coding DNA: TGTGCCAGCAGTGAAGCGCTTGGGGGCAGATCTGGGGCCAACGTCCTGACTTTC. As protein: CASSEALGGRSGANVLTF.

J is TRBJ1-4 and V is TRBV19, with TRBD1 as a possible D gene (5 bases). CDR1 LNHDA and CDR2 SQIVND come from the germline V gene (reference sequence). V was shortened by 2 bases and J by 8 bases, with 18 bases between the two germline ends. The CDR3 loop spans 16 amino acids. The CDR3 loop is CASSIRPAKEGEKLFF. The DNA for the CDR3 is TGTGCCAGTAGTATACGTCCAGCAAAAGAGGGGGAAAAACTGTTTTTT. Drawing the rest from reference TRBV19 and TRBJ1-4, the complete variable domain is DGGITQSPKYLFRKEGQNVTLSCEQNLNHDAMYWYRQDPGQGLRLIYYSQIVNDFQKGDIAEGYSVSREKKESFPLTVTSAQKNPTAFYLCASSIRPAKEGEKLFFGSGTQLSVL.

The CDR3 loop reads CASSLGGLGYEQYV. The DNA of the CDR3 is TGCGCCAGCAGCTTGGGTGGACTTGGATACGAGCAGTACGTC. The chain couples TRBV5-1 to TRBJ2-7; D might be TRBD2 (5 bases). The V gene's germline CDR1 is SGHRS and CDR2 YFSETQ. The germline V and J ends were trimmed by 0 bases and 4 bases, with 11 bases remaining between them. This CDR3 is 14 amino acids long.

The CDR3 DNA is TGTGCCAGCAGCCAGCGGAGCACTAGCGGAGGTTTCACAGATACGCAGTATTTT. Protein: CASSQRSTSGGFTDTQYF. J is TRBJ2-3 and V is TRBV4-2, with 8 bases fitting TRBD2. Germline trimming cut 3 bases from V and 2 bases from J; bases unmatched to any gene: 13. Germline assignment: CDR1 LGHNA and CDR2 YNFKEQ. CDR3 length: 18 residues.

J is TRBJ2-3 and V is TRBV9; D may be TRBD1 or TRBD2 (6 bases each). V dropped 0 bases and J dropped 4 bases, with 12 bases sitting between them. Germline V gene lookup returns CDR1 SGDLS and CDR2 YYNGEE. The CDR3 is made up of 15 amino acids. The CDR3 sequence is CASSVVPGAPDTQYF. The CDR3 nucleotides are TGTGCCAGCAGCGTAGTTCCGGGGGCACCAGATACGCAGTATTTT. The full variable domain, completed using reference TRBV9 and TRBJ2-3, is DSGVTQTPKHLITATGQRVTLRCSPRSGDLSVYWYQQSLDQGLQFLIQYYNGEERAKGNILERFSAQQFPDLHSELNLSSLELGDSALYFCASSVVPGAPDTQYFGPGTRLTVL.

The chain joins TRBV16 to TRBJ1-5; 8 bases are shared with TRBD1. CDR3 length: 17 amino acids. Looked up from germline, CDR1 is KGHSY and CDR2 is FQNENV. The trim removed 1 base at V and 3 bases at J, leaving 8 bases unmatched. The CDR3 spells CASSQYRDRPYNQPQHF. Written as DNA, the CDR3 is TGTGCCAGCAGCCAATACAGGGACAGGCCTTACAATCAGCCCCAGCATTTT.

This chain joins TRBV5-1 and TRBJ2-5; 9 nucleotides align to TRBD1. CDR3 length equals 17 residues. Germline CDR1 reads SGHRS; CDR2 reads YFSETQ. V lost 0 bases to trimming and J lost 5 bases; unmatched junction nucleotides: 11. CDR3 coding DNA: TGCGCCAGCAGCTTGGACCCGGGACAGGGACGTGTGGAGACCCAGTACTTC. Translating gives CASSLDPGQGRVETQYF.

This chain uses TRBV18 with TRBJ2-2; 9 bases fit TRBD2. This CDR3 has 15 amino acids. Unmatched junction bases numbered 4, after V lost 5 bases and J lost 3 bases. Germline values: CDR1 KGHSH, CDR2 LQKENI. Here the CDR3 DNA reads TGTGCCAGCTCAACGGGACTAGCAGACACCGGGGAGCTGTTTTTT. Amino acids: CASSTGLADTGELFF.

The chain links TRBV5-8 to TRBJ1-4; 8 bases match TRBD1. Trimming took 6 bases from V and 6 from J; bases not matched to a gene: 10. Looked up from germline, CDR1 is SGHTS and CDR2 is YDEGEE. The CDR3 length is 15 residues. The chain's CDR3 is CASNQPRTGYEKLFF. CDR3 nucleotides: TGTGCCAGCAACCAACCTCGGACAGGGTATGAAAAACTGTTTTTT.